This T cell receptor beta chain was identified in a study of blood T cell repertoires in COVID-19 (dated by TCRdb to 2018 to 2021). Concerning the study at large: Collaborator samples came from the United States, Italy and Spain and covered acute and convalescent phases of COVID-19. The sample metadata nearly always contained a de-identified subject ID, COVID-19 status, age in years and sex. Subjects who had been exposed to COVID-19, were actively infected with it, or had recovered from it provided the deeply sampled blood TCRbeta repertoires that made up the dataset. The repertoires were released in a freely available public database meant as a resource for research on the immune response to SARS-CoV-2. The samples were drawn from two sources: the first 160 participants of the ongoing ImmuneRACE study, and 1,200 or so subjects contributed by 6 global collaborators. Where HLA class I and class II types were available, the types were taken from metadata supplied by the sample provider, not from assay-based typing. The material from the prospective study consisted of cDNA or gDNA derived from T cells, B-cell-depleted T cells, or PBMCs. Findings and caveats that apply to the study as a whole: How much clinical and demographic metadata was included differed by source and by participant, and the metadata was provided uncurated.

This clone was observed once. Its recognized antigen is unknown. Per-nucleotide qualities are absent, and no much larger clonotype sits a single base away. TCRbeta CDR3 regions were amplified from genomic DNA using the immunoSEQ Assay, a bias-controlled multiplex PCR. In the original analysis: Nucleated cell counts per sample were estimated from amplification of reference gene primers within the assay. To quantify the absolute abundance of each unique TCRbeta CDR3 rearrangement, sequence reads were collapsed and filtered. Productive Simpson clonality was computed per sample as the square root of Simpson's diversity index over productive rearrangements. In its TCRdb copy, this immuneACCESS table keeps in-frame sequences only and misses some clones. Where compared with another copy, unresolved V genes explain less than half of these, and the others have no known cause. V, J and clone size are taken as reported in that table, and D and trimming were inferred from the DNA itself. For this sample there are more than 35,000 clones; 88% appear just once. The ten largest clonotypes hold roughly 19% of the sample.

The CDR3 covers 13 residues, taking in both the cysteine and the phenylalanine. The sequence is cut down to CDR3 DNA, 39 bases in frame from base 1. CDR1 and CDR2 were assigned from the germline V gene (reference sequence) as LGHDT and YNNKEL. Relative to germline, V is 4 bases shorter and J is 5 bases shorter, with 9 bases between their ends. Each collaborating institution followed its own protocols to collect whole blood in K2EDTA tubes. Collaborator samples were shipped for TCRbeta analysis as frozen whole blood, isolated PBMCs, or DNA extracted from either sample type. Sample: peripheral blood. The V and J genes are TRBV3-1 (or the pseudogene TRBV3-2) and TRBJ2-1; TRBD2 could be the D gene, as 5 bases match. This clonotype originated in a man aged 70 or older with acute or convalescent COVID-19. The CDR3 region: CASSLGLNNEQFF. The sequenced DNA: TGTGCCAGCAGCCTTGGACTCAACAATGAGCAGTTCTTC.